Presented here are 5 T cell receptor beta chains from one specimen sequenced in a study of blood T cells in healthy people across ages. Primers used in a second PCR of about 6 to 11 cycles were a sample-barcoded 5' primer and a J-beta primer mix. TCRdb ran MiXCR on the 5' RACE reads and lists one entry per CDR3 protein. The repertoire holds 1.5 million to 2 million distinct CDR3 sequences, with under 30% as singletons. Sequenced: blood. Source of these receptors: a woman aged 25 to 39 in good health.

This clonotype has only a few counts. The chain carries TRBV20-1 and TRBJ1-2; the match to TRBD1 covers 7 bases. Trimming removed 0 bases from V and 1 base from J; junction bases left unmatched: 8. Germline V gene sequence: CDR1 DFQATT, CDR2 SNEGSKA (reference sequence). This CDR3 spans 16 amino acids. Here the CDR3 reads CSARDPGQTVNYGYTF. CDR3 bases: TGCAGTGCTAGAGACCCGGGACAGACAGTTAACTATGGCTACACCTTC.

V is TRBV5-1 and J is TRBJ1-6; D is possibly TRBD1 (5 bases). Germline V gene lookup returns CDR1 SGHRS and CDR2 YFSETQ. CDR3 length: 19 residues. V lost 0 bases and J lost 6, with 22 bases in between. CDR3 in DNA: TGCGCCAGCAGCTTGGATCCGGGGGACGCAATGGGGAGTAATTCACCCCTCCACTTT. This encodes CASSLDPGDAMGSNSPLHF.

In DNA form, the CDR3 reads TGTGCCAGCAGCAATACCTTGGGGACCTCCACAGATACGCAGTATTTT. As protein: CASSNTLGTSTDTQYF. The chain recombines TRBV21-1 with TRBJ2-3; the listed D gene, TRBD2, was not tested against the DNA. TRBV21-1 is listed as a pseudogene. The CDR3 loop spans 16 amino acids.

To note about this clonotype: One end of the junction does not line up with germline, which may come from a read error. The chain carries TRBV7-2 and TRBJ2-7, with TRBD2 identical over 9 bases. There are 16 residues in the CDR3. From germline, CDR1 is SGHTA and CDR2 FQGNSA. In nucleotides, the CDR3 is TGTGCCGGCAGCTTAGGCCTAGCGGGATTCCCCTACGAGCAGTACTTC. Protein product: CAGSLGLAGFPYEQYF.

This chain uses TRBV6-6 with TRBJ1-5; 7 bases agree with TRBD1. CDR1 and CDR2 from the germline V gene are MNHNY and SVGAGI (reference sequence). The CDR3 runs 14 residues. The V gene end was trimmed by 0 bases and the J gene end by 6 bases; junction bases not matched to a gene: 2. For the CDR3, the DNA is TGTGCCAGCAGTTACTCTGACAGGGTTCAGCCCCAGCATTTT. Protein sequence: CASSYSDRVQPQHF.